A selection of T cell receptor beta chains follows, all from one sample in a study of CD8 T cells in Susac syndrome. TCRdb called the immunoSEQ multiplex PCR reads again in MiXCR, with one record for every CDR3 protein. Of approximately 190,000 distinct CDR3 sequences in the sample, under 97% were seen once. The sample taken for sequencing was CD4+ T cells from PBMCs. The origin of the receptors is a human donor with Susac syndrome. CDR3s include the opening cysteine and the closing phenylalanine or tryptophan.

CSGELPGPGRETQYF TRBV29-1
CASSHDREGEKLFF TRBV18
CAWKGSPGNTIYF TRBV30
CASSQEPGYEQYF TRBV3-1
CASSPWGAETEAFF TRBV13
CASSRDYYEQYF TRBV5-4
CASSLLLAGEYNEQFF TRBV4-1
CAWSFIPSSRPSGGATSTDTQYF TRBV30
CASSPGTVVREKLFF TRBV5-4
CASSQEYGSGNTIYF TRBV4-3
CASSGEQGAGGYTF TRBV6-4
CASRHSVPDTQYF TRBV7-9
CAISEIGMNTEAFF TRBV10-3
CASSVRTYSYEQYF TRBV11-2
CASSRSSGGTYEQYF TRBV4-2
CASSNPTGEANYGYTF TRBV4-1
CASSQGGPEAFF TRBV3-1
CAWRNGRQYGYTF TRBV30
CASSSQGGQPQHF TRBV11-2
CASSSGTGGSPLHF TRBV12-3/TRBV12-4
CSVGTGTNQPQHF TRBV29-1
CASSARTPTTGYTF TRBV2
CASSVGTRMRKTQYF TRBV28
CSVEQGEKLFF TRBV29-1
CASSYFDSPLHF TRBV6-5
CASSPGTGNNQPQHF TRBV5-6
CSVGPGGGKANTGELFF TRBV29-1
CSVETDGNEQYF TRBV29-1
CSAKSGTSYNEQFF TRBV29-1
CAISESKDREAFF TRBV10-3
CSASPRVESYEQYF TRBV20-1
CASSPQNSGANVLTF TRBV18
CASSLARPGGTIYF TRBV12-3/TRBV12-4
CASSQQGLISNQPQHF TRBV2
CASILGRDSYEQYF TRBV6-6
CAWRITGELFF TRBV30
CASSPKNSGGYTF TRBV18
CASSLNSQAEAFF TRBV7-9
CAGSPWSAGTGELFF TRBV3-1
CAWNPDRAYEQYF TRBV30
CSARPGGGTDTQYF TRBV20-1
CASSSTGWHGYTF TRBV12-3/TRBV12-4
CASSTTQGSNQPQHF TRBV11-2
CASSFGGNRRANVLTF TRBV5-1
CATSGELGAGGSEQFF TRBV15
CASRPGLGSNYGYTF TRBV7-9